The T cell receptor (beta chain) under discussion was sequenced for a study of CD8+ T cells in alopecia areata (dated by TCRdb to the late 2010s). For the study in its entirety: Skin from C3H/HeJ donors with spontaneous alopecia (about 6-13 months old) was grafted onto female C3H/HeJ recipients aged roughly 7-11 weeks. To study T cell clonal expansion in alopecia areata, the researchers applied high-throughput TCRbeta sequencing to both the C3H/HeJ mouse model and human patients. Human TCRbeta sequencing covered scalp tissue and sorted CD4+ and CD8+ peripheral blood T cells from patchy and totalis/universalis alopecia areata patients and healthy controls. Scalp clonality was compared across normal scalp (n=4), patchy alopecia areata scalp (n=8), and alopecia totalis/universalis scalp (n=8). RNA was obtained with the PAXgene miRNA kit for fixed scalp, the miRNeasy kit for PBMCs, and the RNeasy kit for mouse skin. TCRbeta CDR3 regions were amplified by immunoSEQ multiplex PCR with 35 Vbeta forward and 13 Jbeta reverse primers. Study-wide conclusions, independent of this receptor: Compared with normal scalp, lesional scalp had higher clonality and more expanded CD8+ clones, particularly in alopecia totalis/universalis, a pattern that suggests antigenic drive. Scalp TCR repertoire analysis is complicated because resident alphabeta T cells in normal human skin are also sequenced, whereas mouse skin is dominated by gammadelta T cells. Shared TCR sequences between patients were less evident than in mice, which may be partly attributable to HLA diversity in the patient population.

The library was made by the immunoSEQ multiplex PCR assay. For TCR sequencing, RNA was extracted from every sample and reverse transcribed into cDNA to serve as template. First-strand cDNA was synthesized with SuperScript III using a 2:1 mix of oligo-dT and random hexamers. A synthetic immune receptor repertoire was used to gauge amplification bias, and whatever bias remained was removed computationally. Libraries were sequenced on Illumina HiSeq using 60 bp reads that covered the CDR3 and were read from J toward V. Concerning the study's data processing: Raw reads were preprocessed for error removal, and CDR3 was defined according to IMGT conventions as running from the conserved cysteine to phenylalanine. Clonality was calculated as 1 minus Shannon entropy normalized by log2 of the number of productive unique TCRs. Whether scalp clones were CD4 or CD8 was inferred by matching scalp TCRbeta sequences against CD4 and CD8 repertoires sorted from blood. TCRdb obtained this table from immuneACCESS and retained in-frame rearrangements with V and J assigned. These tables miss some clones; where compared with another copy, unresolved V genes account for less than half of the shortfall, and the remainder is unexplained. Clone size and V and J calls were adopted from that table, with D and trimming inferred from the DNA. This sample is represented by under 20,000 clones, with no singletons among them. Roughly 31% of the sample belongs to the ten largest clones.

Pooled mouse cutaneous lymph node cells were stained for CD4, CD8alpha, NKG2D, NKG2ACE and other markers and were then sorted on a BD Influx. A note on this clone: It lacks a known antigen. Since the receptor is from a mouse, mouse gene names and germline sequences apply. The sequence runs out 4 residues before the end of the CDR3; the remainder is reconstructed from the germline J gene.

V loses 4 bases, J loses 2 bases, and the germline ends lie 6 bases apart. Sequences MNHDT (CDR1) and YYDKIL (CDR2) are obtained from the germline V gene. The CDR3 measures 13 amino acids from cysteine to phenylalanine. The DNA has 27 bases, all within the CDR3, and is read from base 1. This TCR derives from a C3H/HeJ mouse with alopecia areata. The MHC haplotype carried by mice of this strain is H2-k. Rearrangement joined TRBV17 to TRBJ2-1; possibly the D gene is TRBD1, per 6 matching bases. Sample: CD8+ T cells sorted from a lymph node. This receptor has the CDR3 CASSNRDYAEQFF. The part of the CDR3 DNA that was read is TGTGCTAGCAGTAACAGGGACTATGCT.